This record looks at one T cell receptor (beta chain) sequence and its context. Its antigen is still unknown. The germline V and J ends were trimmed by 4 bases and 0 bases, with 7 bases remaining between them. The germline CDR1 and CDR2 sequences are LGHDT and YNNKEL (reference sequence). The CDR3 has 13 residues. The data derive from a study of T cells after yellow fever vaccination. UMIs and a universal primer site were added when TCR cDNA was made by 5'RACE template switching. TCRdb used MiXCR to reprocess the 5' RACE reads, holding one entry per CDR3 protein. The repertoire includes some 560,000 distinct CDR3 sequences, about a sixth of them detected once, and around a sixth sits in the top ten. Study-level points and caveats: Peaking on day 5 versus 15, the secondary response was faster but weaker. The booster saw the reappearance of most primary-vaccination clones (approximately 97% CD4, almost 90% CD8).

The sample consisted of PBMCs, taken about 5 days after the first yellow fever vaccination. The TCR sequence derives from a man aged 18 to 29 who received the YFV17D yellow fever vaccine. This rearrangement joins TRBV3-1 to TRBJ2-7; D unclear. CDR3 DNA sequence: TGTGCCAGCAGCCGCCTGAGCTCCTACGAGCAGTACTTC. Protein sequence: CASSRLSSYEQYF.